The clone carrying this TCR beta chain appeared once. Per the authors' pipeline: Reference gene primer amplification gave nucleated cell count estimates. TCRdb's copy holds only in-frame clones and misses some; the assay was immunoSEQ multiplex PCR. The DNA was the basis for D and trimming; V, J and clone size are from that table. The sample has roughly 190,000 clones, roughly 90% seen once. CDR1 SGDLS and CDR2 YYNGEE come from the germline V gene. This CDR3 spans 15 amino acids. V lost 0 bases to trimming and J lost 4 bases, with 13 bases between them. These data originate in a study of blood T cell repertoires in COVID-19. Study-wide background: Samples of COVID-19 (acute and convalescent) were obtained from the United States, Italy and Spain. The analysed material was cDNA or gDNA that came from T cells, B-cell-depleted T cells, or PBMCs.

The source of this sequence is a woman aged 40 to 50 who had recovered from COVID-19. What was sequenced was peripheral blood. V and J are TRBV9 and TRBJ1-2; tentatively, D is TRBD1 (6 bases). DNA of the CDR3: TGTGCCAGCAGCGTAGAGGGAGGGGGTGGCTATGGCTACACCTTC. Its translation: CASSVEGGGGYGYTF.